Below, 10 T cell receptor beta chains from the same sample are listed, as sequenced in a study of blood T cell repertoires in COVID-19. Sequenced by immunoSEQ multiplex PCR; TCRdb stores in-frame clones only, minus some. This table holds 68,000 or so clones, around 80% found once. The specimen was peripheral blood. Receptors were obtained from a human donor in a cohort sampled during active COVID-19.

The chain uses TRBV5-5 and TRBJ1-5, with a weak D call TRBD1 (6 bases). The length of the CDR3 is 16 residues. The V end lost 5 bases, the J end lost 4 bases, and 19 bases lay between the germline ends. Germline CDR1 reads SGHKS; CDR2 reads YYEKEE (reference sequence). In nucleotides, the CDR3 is TGTGCCAGCAGTCACGGACAGACCAACTTTAATCAGCCCCAGCATTTT. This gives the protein CASSHGQTNFNQPQHF. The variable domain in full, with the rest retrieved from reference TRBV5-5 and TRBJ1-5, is DAGVTQSPTHLIKTRGQQVTLRCSPISGHKSVSWYQQVLGQGPQFIFQYYEKEERGRGNFPDRFSARQFPNYSSELNVNALLLGDSALYLCASSHGQTNFNQPQHFGDGTRLSIL.

The CDR3 spells CASSRGGETDTQYF. The CDR3 DNA reads as TGTGCCAGCAGCCGCGGGGGGGAGACAGATACGCAGTATTTT. The chain combines TRBV7-8 with TRBJ2-3; 9 bases are shared with TRBD2. Per germline, CDR1 SGHVS and CDR2 FQNEAQ. CDR3 length: 14 residues. Trimming took 5 bases from V and 3 from J; bases not matched to a gene: 3.

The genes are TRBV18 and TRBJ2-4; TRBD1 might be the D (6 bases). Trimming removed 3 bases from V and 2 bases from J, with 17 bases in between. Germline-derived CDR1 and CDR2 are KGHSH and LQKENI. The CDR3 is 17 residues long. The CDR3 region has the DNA TGTGCCAGCTCACCCTCAAACGGCAGGGGAACCAAAAACATTCAGTACTTC. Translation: CASSPSNGRGTKNIQYF. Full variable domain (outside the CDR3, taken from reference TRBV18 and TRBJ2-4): NAGVMQNPRHLVRRRGQEARLRCSPMKGHSHVYWYRQLPEEGLKFMVYLQKENIIDESGMPKERFSAEFPKEGPSILRIQQVVRGDSAAYFCASSPSNGRGTKNIQYFGAGTRLSVL.

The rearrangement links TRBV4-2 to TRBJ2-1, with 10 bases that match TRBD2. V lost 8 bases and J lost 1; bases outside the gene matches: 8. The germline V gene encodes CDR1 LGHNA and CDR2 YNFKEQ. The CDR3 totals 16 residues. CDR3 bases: TGTGCCAGCGCACTTCGGACTAGCGGTTCCTACAATGAGCAGTTCTTC. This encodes CASALRTSGSYNEQFF.

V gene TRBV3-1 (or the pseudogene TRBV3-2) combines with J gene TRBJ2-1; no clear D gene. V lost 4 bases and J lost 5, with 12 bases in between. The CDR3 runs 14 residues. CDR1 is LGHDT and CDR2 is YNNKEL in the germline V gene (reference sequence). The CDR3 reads CASSPDLYNNEQFF. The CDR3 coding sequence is TGTGCCAGCAGCCCAGACCTGTACAACAATGAGCAGTTCTTC.

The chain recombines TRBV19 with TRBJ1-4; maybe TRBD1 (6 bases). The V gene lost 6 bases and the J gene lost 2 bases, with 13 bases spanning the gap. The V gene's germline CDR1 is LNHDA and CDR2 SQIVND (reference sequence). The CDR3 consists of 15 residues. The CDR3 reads CASSRGQGTNEKLFF. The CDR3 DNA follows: TGTGCCAGTAGCAGGGGCCAGGGGACTAATGAAAAACTGTTTTTT.

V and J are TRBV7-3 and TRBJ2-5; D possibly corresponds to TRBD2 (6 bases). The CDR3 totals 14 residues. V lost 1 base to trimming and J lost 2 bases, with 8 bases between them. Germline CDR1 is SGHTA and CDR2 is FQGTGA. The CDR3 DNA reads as TGTGCCAGCAGCTTAATGGGGGGACAAGAGACCCAGTACTTC. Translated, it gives CASSLMGGQETQYF.

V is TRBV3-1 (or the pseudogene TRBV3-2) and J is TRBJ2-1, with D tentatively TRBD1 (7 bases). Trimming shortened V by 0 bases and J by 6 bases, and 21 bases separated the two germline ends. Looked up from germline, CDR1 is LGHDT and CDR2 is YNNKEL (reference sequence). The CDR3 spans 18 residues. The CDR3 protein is CASSQENSGQGEVNEQFF. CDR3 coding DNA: TGTGCCAGCAGCCAAGAAAACTCCGGGCAGGGGGAGGTCAATGAGCAGTTCTTC.

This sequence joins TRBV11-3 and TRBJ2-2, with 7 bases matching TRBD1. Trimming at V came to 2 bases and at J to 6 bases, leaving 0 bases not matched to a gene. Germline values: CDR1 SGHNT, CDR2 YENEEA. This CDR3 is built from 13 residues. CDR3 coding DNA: TGTGCCAGCAGCTTACAGGGGGCCGGGGAGCTGTTTTTT. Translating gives CASSLQGAGELFF. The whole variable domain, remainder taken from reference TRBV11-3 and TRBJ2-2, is EAGVVQSPRYKIIEKKQPVAFWCNPISGHNTLYWYLQNLGQGPELLIRYENEEAVDDSQLPKDRFSAERLKGVDSTLKIQPAELGDSAVYLCASSLQGAGELFFGEGSRLTVL.

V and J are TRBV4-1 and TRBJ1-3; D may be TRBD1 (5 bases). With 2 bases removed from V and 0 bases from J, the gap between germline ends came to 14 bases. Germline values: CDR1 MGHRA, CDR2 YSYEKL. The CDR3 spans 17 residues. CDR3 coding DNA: TGCGCCAGCAGCCAAAGTCCCCTGGGGCTCTCTGGAAACACCATATATTTT. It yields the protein CASSQSPLGLSGNTIYF.